These 15 T cell receptor beta chains originate from one sample sequenced in a study of T cells in Graves' hyperthyroidism and ophthalmopathy. Amplification yielded TCR beta CDR3 regions, with RNA transcripts as the source. Primed by the HTBI set, a first-round RT-PCR was run on the TCR CDR3. TCRdb re-analysed the multiplex PCR reads in MiXCR, keeping a single row per CDR3 protein. In the table there are some 340,000 distinct CDR3 sequences, roughly an eighth of which are singletons. The sample consisted of blood. All receptors come from a woman in her forties with Graves' ophthalmopathy.

The chain uses TRBV3-1 and TRBJ2-7; D not resolved. CDR3 length equals 15 residues. The germline V gene has CDR1 LGHDT and CDR2 YNNKEL (reference sequence). V was pared by 1 base and J by 6 bases, with 16 bases between. For the CDR3, the DNA is TGTGCCAGCAGCCAAGGGGGTGAACCCCTAGGCGAGCAGTACTTC. Protein sequence: CASSQGGEPLGEQYF.

This clonotype was recorded at least ten times. The gene calls are TRBV9 and TRBJ1-1; D not certain. Deletions cut 0 bases from V and 5 bases from J, with 11 bases between. CDR3 length: 14 residues. From germline, CDR1 is SGDLS and CDR2 YYNGEE. The CDR3 region is CASSVEGGWTEAFF. The CDR3 DNA is TGTGCCAGCAGCGTAGAGGGCGGTTGGACTGAAGCTTTCTTT.

This clonotype was recorded many times. The genes are TRBV2 and TRBJ2-2; 8 bases agree with TRBD2. V lost 2 bases, J lost 2 bases, and 13 bases stayed unmatched. In germline, CDR1 is SNHLY, CDR2 FYNNEI. CDR3 length equals 19 residues. In nucleotides, the CDR3 is TGTGCCAGCAGTGAACGGGACGTCCAACTAGCGGAAAACACCGGGGAGCTGTTTTTT. Translated: CASSERDVQLAENTGELFF.

This clonotype was seen many times. The chain combines TRBV15 with TRBJ1-1; 8 bases are shared with TRBD1. The V gene end was trimmed by 4 bases and the J gene end by 5 bases; junction bases not matched to a gene: 30. Germline CDR1 and CDR2: LNHNV and YYDKDF (reference sequence). The CDR3 runs to 22 residues. The CDR3 region has the DNA TGTGCCACCAGCAACGGGTGGTTGGGACAGGAGGGTAACGGGAGGTATAAGACTGAAGCTTTCTTT. This translates into CATSNGWLGQEGNGRYKTEAFF.

The chain carries TRBV5-6 and TRBJ1-2; possibly TRBD1 for D (6 bases). The germline V and J ends were trimmed by 0 bases and 8 bases, with 11 bases remaining between them. Looked up from germline, CDR1 is SGHDT and CDR2 is YYEEEE. There are 13 residues in the CDR3. CDR3 residues: CASSLEQGWGYTF. CDR3 bases: TGTGCCAGCAGCTTGGAACAGGGATGGGGCTACACCTTC.

This clonotype occurred many times. The chain uses TRBV28 and TRBJ2-3; TRBD2 matches 8 bases. V shed 6 bases and J 4 bases; nucleotides not matched to a gene: 12. This CDR3 region has 16 residues. Per germline, CDR1 MDHEN and CDR2 SYDVKM. The CDR3 DNA sequence: TGTGCCAGCAGGTCTACCGGGAGGGCCGATGCAGATACGCAGTATTTT. It codes for CASRSTGRADADTQYF.

There are a few counts of this clonotype. The chain employs TRBV6-2 or TRBV6-3 and TRBJ1-2; the D is unclear. Trimming left V 5 bases short and J 2 bases short, with 6 bases between. This CDR3 has 12 amino acids. Germline CDR1 reads MNHEY; CDR2 reads SVGEGT. The CDR3 loop is CASSPLNYGYTF. CDR3 nucleotides: TGTGCCAGCAGTCCACTCAACTATGGCTACACCTTC.

The V gene is TRBV12-3 or TRBV12-4, the J gene TRBJ2-1; D might be TRBD2 (6 bases). The CDR3 loop spans 17 amino acids. The V end was cut by 3 bases, the J end by 3 bases, with 18 bases between. The CDR3 bases are TGTGCCAGCAGTTTGCTATTTCGGGGGAGCGGCTACAATGAGCAGTTCTTC. Its translation: CASSLLFRGSGYNEQFF.

This chain links TRBV20-1 with TRBJ2-1; 13 bases are shared with TRBD2. Germline CDR1 is DFQATT and CDR2 is SNEGSKA (reference sequence). There are 13 residues in the CDR3. V lost 4 bases and J lost 9; bases outside the gene matches: 3. The CDR3 reads CSAMGLAGLEQFF. DNA of the CDR3: TGCAGTGCTATGGGACTAGCGGGACTTGAGCAGTTCTTC.

The chain couples TRBV5-1 to TRBJ1-5, with D perhaps matching TRBD1 (5 bases). The CDR3 totals 18 residues. V lost 0 bases, J lost 5 bases, and 21 bases lay in between. CDR1 and CDR2 from the germline V gene are SGHRS and YFSETQ. This CDR3 is CASSLGPGAASPDQPQHF. CDR3 coding DNA: TGCGCCAGCAGCTTGGGCCCCGGGGCCGCCTCCCCCGATCAGCCCCAGCATTTT. Full variable domain (outside the CDR3, taken from reference TRBV5-1 and TRBJ1-5): KAGVTQTPRYLIKTRGQQVTLSCSPISGHRSVSWYQQTPGQGLQFLFEYFSETQRNKGNFPGRFSGRQFSNSRSEMNVSTLELGDSALYLCASSLGPGAASPDQPQHFGDGTRLSIL.

The chain links TRBV7-8 to TRBJ1-4; D unclear. The CDR3 consists of 12 residues. Looked up from germline, CDR1 is SGHVS and CDR2 is FQNEAQ. V was shortened by 1 base and J by 8 bases, with 5 bases between the two germline ends. The CDR3 reads CASSLETEKLFF. The DNA of the CDR3 is TGTGCCAGCAGCTTAGAGACCGAAAAACTGTTTTTT.

This clonotype was observed a few times. V is TRBV20-1 and J is TRBJ1-5; D may be TRBD1 (6 bases). This CDR3 has 12 amino acids. Germline V gives CDR1 DFQATT, CDR2 SNEGSKA (reference sequence). Trimming left V 5 bases short and J 11 bases short, with 16 bases between. CDR3 residues: CSARAGGITQHF. CDR3 nucleotide sequence: TGCAGTGCTCGAGCCGGGGGCATCACCCAGCATTTT.

The DNA of the CDR3 is TGTGCCAGCTCACCCCAGAGGGACTATGGCTACACCTTC. Its protein is CASSPQRDYGYTF. The V call is TRBV18, the J call TRBJ1-2; no definite D call. The CDR3 has 13 amino acids. Trimming stripped 3 bases from V and 3 bases from J, with 8 bases between. Per germline, CDR1 KGHSH and CDR2 LQKENI.

The J gene is TRBJ2-5, the V gene TRBV9; a possible D gene is TRBD2 (6 bases). CDR1 is SGDLS, CDR2 YYNGEE, per germline. The CDR3 has 13 amino acids. V lost 7 bases to trimming and J lost 5 bases, with 15 bases between them. The CDR3 spells CASAGSRGETQYF. The CDR3 nucleotides are TGTGCCAGCGCGGGGTCCCGCGGGGAGACCCAGTACTTC.

This clonotype occurred many times. The V call is TRBV20-1, the J call TRBJ1-1; maybe TRBD1 (5 bases). V dropped 1 base and J dropped 10 bases, with 10 bases sitting between them. The germline gives CDR1 DFQATT, CDR2 SNEGSKA (reference sequence). There are 11 residues in the CDR3. CDR3 DNA: TGCAGTGCTAGAGGGGGACTGCTAGCTTTCTTT. Its translation: CSARGGLLAFF.